These T cell receptor beta chains were read from a single sample in a study of shared clonotypes between healthy human individuals. Assay: immunoSEQ multiplex PCR; the TCRdb copy retains only in-frame clones and omits some. Of millions of clones listed, just over 90% are singletons. Sequenced: naive CD8+ T cells from PBMCs. These receptors were obtained from a man younger than 30 in good health. Some clones in this sample may be carry-over from other donors' samples. Both conserved end residues are part of each CDR3. A D gene is named only where the DNA matches it firmly. Clone size is given for some rows only: seen once, a few or many times, or a class if the clone is expanded.

NA	TRBV9	NA	TRBJ2-1	CASSPHDQFQFF
NA	TRBV7-9	NA	TRBJ1-1	CASAQLNTEAFF
TRBD1	TRBV15	once	TRBJ2-7	CATSETGNPYEQYF
TRBD1	TRBV28	NA	TRBJ2-7	CASSLAPQGLHEQYF
NA	TRBV7-2	NA	TRBJ1-1	CASSRLTASSTEAFF
NA	TRBV7-9	NA	TRBJ2-7	CASSHDSLSYEQYF
TRBD1	TRBV7-2	NA	TRBJ2-7	CASSQATGGWGEQYF
NA	TRBV11-2	NA	TRBJ2-7	CASSLGVGSYEQYF
TRBD1	TRBV5-4	NA	TRBJ2-7	CASSLETGGRTEQYF
NA	TRBV28	few	TRBJ2-7	CASRLEGRGEQYF
NA	TRBV5-6	NA	TRBJ2-2	CASSSRTWSGELFF
NA	TRBV7-9	NA	TRBJ1-1	CASSSRMGMNTEAFF
TRBD2	TRBV15	NA	TRBJ2-5	CATSRAREGQETQYF
TRBD1	TRBV5-1	NA	TRBJ2-5	CASSSPPPEGTGEETQYF
TRBD1	TRBV5-4	NA	TRBJ1-1	CASSFQGGDNTEAFF
TRBD1	TRBV5-5	NA	TRBJ2-1	CASSWLDTGVRFF
NA	TRBV5-1	NA	TRBJ2-7	CASSYRGGHEQYF
NA	TRBV19	NA	TRBJ2-7	CASSPRPAGEQYF
NA	TRBV20-1	NA	TRBJ2-3	CSARQQGTQYF
TRBD1	TRBV6-5	NA	TRBJ2-7	CASSSGTGNSEQYF
NA	TRBV29-1	NA	TRBJ1-2	CSVEIVDAAYTF
NA	TRBV7-2	NA	TRBJ2-1	CASTPDRLRNEQFF
NA	TRBV18	NA	TRBJ1-5	CASSRTESNQPQHF
NA	TRBV7-8	NA	TRBJ2-3	CASSLKEGGSTDTQYF
NA	TRBV6-1	NA	TRBJ2-3	CASSEAPPYTQYF
NA	TRBV7-9	NA	TRBJ2-1	CASSRDYNEQFF
NA	TRBV7-8	NA	TRBJ1-2	CASSHPVAGPNYGYTF
TRBD1	TRBV15	NA	TRBJ2-1	CATSRHPGGVGVGDEQFF
TRBD1	TRBV28	NA	TRBJ1-5	CASSLVSDRGPSLSNQPQHF
NA	TRBV19	NA	TRBJ1-5	CASSIDWLSGQPQHF
TRBD2	TRBV7-9	NA	TRBJ2-5	CASSLTGGETQYF
TRBD2	TRBV5-4	NA	TRBJ2-7	CASSLGLAGGDEQYF
TRBD1	TRBV27	once	TRBJ1-1	CASSLLGTGGYGTEAFF
NA	TRBV5-8	NA	TRBJ1-1	CASITATEAFF
NA	TRBV9	NA	TRBJ2-7	CASSVGERPRPAGEQYF
TRBD2	TRBV11-2	NA	TRBJ2-1	CASSPQGVAGAYNEQFF
NA	TRBV28	NA	TRBJ2-7	CASSLGPGYEQYF